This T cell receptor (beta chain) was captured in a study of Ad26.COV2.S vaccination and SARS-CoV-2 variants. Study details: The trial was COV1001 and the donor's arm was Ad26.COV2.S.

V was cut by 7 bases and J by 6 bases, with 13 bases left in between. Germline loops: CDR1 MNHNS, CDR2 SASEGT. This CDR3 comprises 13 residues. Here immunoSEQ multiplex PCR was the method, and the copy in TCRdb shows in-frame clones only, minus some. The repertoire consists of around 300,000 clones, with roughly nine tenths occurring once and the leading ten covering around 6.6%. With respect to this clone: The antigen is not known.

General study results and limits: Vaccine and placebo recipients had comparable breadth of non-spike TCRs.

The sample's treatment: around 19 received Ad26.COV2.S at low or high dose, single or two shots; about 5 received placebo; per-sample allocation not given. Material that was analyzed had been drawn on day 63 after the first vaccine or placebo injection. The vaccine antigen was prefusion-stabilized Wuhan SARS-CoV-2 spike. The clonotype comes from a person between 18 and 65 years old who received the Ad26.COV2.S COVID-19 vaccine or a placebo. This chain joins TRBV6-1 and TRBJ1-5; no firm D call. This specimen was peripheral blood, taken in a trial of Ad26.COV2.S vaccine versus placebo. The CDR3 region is CASNPLVAQPQHF. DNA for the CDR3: TGTGCCAGCAATCCCCTTGTAGCTCAGCCCCAGCATTTT.